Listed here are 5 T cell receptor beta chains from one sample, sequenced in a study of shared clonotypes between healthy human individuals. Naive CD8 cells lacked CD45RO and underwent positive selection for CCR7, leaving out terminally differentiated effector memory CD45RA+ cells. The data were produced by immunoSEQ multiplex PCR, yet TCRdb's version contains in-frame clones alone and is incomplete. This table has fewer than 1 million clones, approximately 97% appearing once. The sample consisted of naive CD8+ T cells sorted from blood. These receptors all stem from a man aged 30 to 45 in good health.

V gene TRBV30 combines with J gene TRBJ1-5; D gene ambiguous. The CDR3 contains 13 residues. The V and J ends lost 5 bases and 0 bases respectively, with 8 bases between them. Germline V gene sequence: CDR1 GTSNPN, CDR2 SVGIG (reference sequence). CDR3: CAWDGGSNQPQHF. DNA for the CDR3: TGTGCCTGGGACGGAGGTAGCAATCAGCCCCAGCATTTT.

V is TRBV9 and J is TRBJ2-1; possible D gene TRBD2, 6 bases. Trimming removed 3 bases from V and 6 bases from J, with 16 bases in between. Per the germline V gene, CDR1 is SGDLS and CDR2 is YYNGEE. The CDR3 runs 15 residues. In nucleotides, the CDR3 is TGTGCCAGCAGCGACCGACTAGGGGTGGGCAATGAGCAGTTCTTC. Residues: CASSDRLGVGNEQFF.

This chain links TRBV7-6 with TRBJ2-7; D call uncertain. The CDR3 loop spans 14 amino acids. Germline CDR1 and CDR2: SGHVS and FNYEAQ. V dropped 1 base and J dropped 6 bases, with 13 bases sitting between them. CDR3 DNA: TGTGCCAGCAGCTTAGGAGAATCCGTGGGCGAGCAGTACTTC. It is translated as CASSLGESVGEQYF.

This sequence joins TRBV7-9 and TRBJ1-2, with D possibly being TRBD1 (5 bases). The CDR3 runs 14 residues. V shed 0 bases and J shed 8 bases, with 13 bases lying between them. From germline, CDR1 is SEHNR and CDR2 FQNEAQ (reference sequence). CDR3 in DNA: TGTGCCAGCAGCTTAGCCGGGGGGTGGAACGGCTACACCTTC. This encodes CASSLAGGWNGYTF.

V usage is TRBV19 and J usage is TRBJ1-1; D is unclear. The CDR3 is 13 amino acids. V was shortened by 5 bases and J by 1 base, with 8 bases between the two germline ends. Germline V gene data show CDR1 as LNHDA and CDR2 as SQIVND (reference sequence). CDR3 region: CASSLIANTEAFF. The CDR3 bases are TGTGCCAGTAGTCTTATTGCGAACACTGAAGCTTTCTTT. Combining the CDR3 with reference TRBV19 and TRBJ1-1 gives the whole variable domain DGGITQSPKYLFRKEGQNVTLSCEQNLNHDAMYWYRQDPGQGLRLIYYSQIVNDFQKGDIAEGYSVSREKKESFPLTVTSAQKNPTAFYLCASSLIANTEAFFGQGTRLTVV.